This T cell receptor (beta chain) was captured in a study of blood T cell repertoires in COVID-19. Study-wide context: Material from acute and convalescent COVID-19 was sourced from the United States, Italy and Spain. T cells, B-cell-depleted T cells, or PBMCs provided the cDNA or gDNA that served as material.

CDR1 and CDR2 (germline): LGHNA, YSLEER. This CDR3 has 13 amino acids. V was shortened by 1 base and J by 6 bases, with 9 bases between the two germline ends. In the original workflow: Estimation of nucleated cell counts was performed using reference gene primer amplification. The data were produced by immunoSEQ multiplex PCR, yet TCRdb's version contains in-frame clones alone and is incomplete. V and J calls and clone size are as listed in that table; D and trimming were resolved from the DNA. The table has 200,000 to 250,000 clones, 80% to 90% seen once. The chain couples TRBV4-3 to TRBJ1-1; TRBD1 is a possible D gene (5 bases). This clonotype was sampled from a man younger than 30 with active or convalescent COVID-19. Material for sequencing was peripheral blood. The DNA of the CDR3 is TGCGCCAGCAGCCAAGGGGGCTGGGCTGAAGCTTTCTTT. Protein: CASSQGGWAEAFF.